Listed below are T cell receptor beta chains from one sample, sequenced in a study of cytomegalovirus exposure and HLA in healthy donors. Generated by immunoSEQ multiplex PCR, the TCRdb table keeps only in-frame clones and is missing some. Of around 150,000 clones listed, more than 70% are singletons. Sequencing was carried out using PBMCs. The source of these receptors is a man aged 45-65 years in good health and CMV-seronegative. CDR3s include the opening cysteine and the closing phenylalanine or tryptophan. A D gene is named only where the DNA matches it firmly. The size field is filled for only some rows; it gives once, few, many or a size class.

d_call: .
j_call: TRBJ2-7
v_call: TRBV7-2
clone_size: .
cdr3_nt: TGTGCCAGCAGCTTTGGTGGTAGCTCTCCCGAGCAGTACTTC
cdr3_aa: CASSFGGSSPEQYF

d_call: TRBD1
j_call: TRBJ2-7
v_call: TRBV5-1
clone_size: .
cdr3_nt: TGCGCCAGCAGTACGGACAGGGTTCCCCTCGAGCAGTACTTC
cdr3_aa: CASSTDRVPLEQYF

d_call: TRBD1
j_call: TRBJ1-1
v_call: TRBV5-1
clone_size: .
cdr3_nt: TGCGCCAGCAGACGAACAGGGGCGAACACTGAAGCTTTCTTT
cdr3_aa: CASRRTGANTEAFF

d_call: TRBD2
j_call: TRBJ2-3
v_call: TRBV6-1
clone_size: .
cdr3_nt: TGTGCCAGCAGTGTGGAGCGGGGGGTTGCTAGCACAGATACGCAGTATTTT
cdr3_aa: CASSVERGVASTDTQYF

d_call: TRBD1
j_call: TRBJ1-2
v_call: TRBV7-2
clone_size: .
cdr3_nt: TGTGCCAGCAGCTCAATCCGGGACAGGTACGGCTACACCTTC
cdr3_aa: CASSSIRDRYGYTF

d_call: .
j_call: TRBJ2-5
v_call: TRBV6-1
clone_size: .
cdr3_nt: TGTGCCAGCAGTGGGCGAATGTTCGGGAAGACCCAGTACTTC
cdr3_aa: CASSGRMFGKTQYF

d_call: TRBD1
j_call: TRBJ1-6
v_call: TRBV4-1
clone_size: .
cdr3_nt: TGCGCCAGCAGCCAAGACCAGGGGGGAAGCTCCTATAATTCACCCCTCCACTTT
cdr3_aa: CASSQDQGGSSYNSPLHF

d_call: TRBD2
j_call: TRBJ2-5
v_call: TRBV28
clone_size: .
cdr3_nt: TGTGCCAGCAGTCCATCTGGGGGTAGCGGGAGATCTCAGACCCAGTACTTC
cdr3_aa: CASSPSGGSGRSQTQYF

d_call: TRBD2
j_call: TRBJ2-7
v_call: TRBV7-8
clone_size: .
cdr3_nt: TGTGCCAGCAGCTTAGCTAGCGGGAGTGGCTACGAGCAGTACTTC
cdr3_aa: CASSLASGSGYEQYF

d_call: TRBD2
j_call: TRBJ2-7
v_call: TRBV12-5
clone_size: .
cdr3_nt: TGTGCTAGTGGTCCCCGGGCTAGCGGGAGGTACGAGCAGTACTTC
cdr3_aa: CASGPRASGRYEQYF

d_call: TRBD2
j_call: TRBJ2-1
v_call: TRBV2
clone_size: .
cdr3_nt: TGTGCCAGTCTGGGGGGACTAGCGGGAGACGGGTACAATGAGCAGTTCTTC
cdr3_aa: CASLGGLAGDGYNEQFF

d_call: .
j_call: TRBJ1-4
v_call: TRBV4-1
clone_size: few
cdr3_nt: TGCGCCAGCAGCCTCGGTGGGGGGATGGGAACAACTAATGAAAAACTGTTTTTT
cdr3_aa: CASSLGGGMGTTNEKLFF

d_call: .
j_call: TRBJ2-5
v_call: TRBV5-1
clone_size: .
cdr3_nt: TGCGCCAGCAGCTTGGGTCCGGGAGCAGAGACCCAGTACTTC
cdr3_aa: CASSLGPGAETQYF

d_call: TRBD1
j_call: TRBJ2-5
v_call: TRBV6-5
clone_size: .
cdr3_nt: TGTGCCAGCAGTTCGCCGGGACAGGGGGGGGAGACCCAGTACTTC
cdr3_aa: CASSSPGQGGETQYF

d_call: .
j_call: TRBJ2-2
v_call: TRBV6-5
clone_size: few
cdr3_nt: TGTGCCAGTTGGGGGGCGAACACCGGGGAGCTGTTTTTT
cdr3_aa: CASWGANTGELFF

d_call: .
j_call: TRBJ1-5
v_call: TRBV7-9
clone_size: .
cdr3_nt: TGTGCCAGCAGCTCTGGAGCGAATCAGCCCCAGCATTTT
cdr3_aa: CASSSGANQPQHF

d_call: .
j_call: TRBJ1-2
v_call: TRBV7-2
clone_size: .
cdr3_nt: TGTGCCAGCAGCTTAGCGGGAGGGGACTATGGCTACACCTTC
cdr3_aa: CASSLAGGDYGYTF

d_call: TRBD1
j_call: TRBJ2-6
v_call: TRBV7-2
clone_size: .
cdr3_nt: TGTGCCAGCAGCTGGACAGGGGCGGGGGCCAACGTCCTGACTTTC
cdr3_aa: CASSWTGAGANVLTF

d_call: .
j_call: TRBJ1-6
v_call: TRBV19
clone_size: .
cdr3_nt: TGTGCCAGTAGTATACAGGGCAGTCGGTCACCCCTCCACTTT
cdr3_aa: CASSIQGSRSPLHF

d_call: .
j_call: TRBJ1-6
v_call: TRBV2
clone_size: few
cdr3_nt: TGTGCCAGCAGTGTAGACAGTGGGCTGGGGAATTCACCCCTCCACTTT
cdr3_aa: CASSVDSGLGNSPLHF